Presented here are 3 T cell receptor beta chains from one specimen sequenced in a study of blood T cell repertoires in COVID-19. Profiling relied on immunoSEQ multiplex PCR, and the TCRdb table lists in-frame clones only, not all of them. The table includes about 170,000 clones, about 80% detected once. The sequenced material came from peripheral blood. These receptors all stem from a woman of 80 years or more with acute or convalescent COVID-19.

This clone has just one count. This rearrangement joins TRBV9 to TRBJ1-3; TRBD1 matches 7 bases. The V gene's germline CDR1 is SGDLS and CDR2 YYNGEE. V lost 4 bases and J lost 0; bases outside the gene matches: 4. The CDR3 length is 15 residues. This CDR3 is CASSLRDSSGNTIYF. The CDR3 nucleotides are TGTGCCAGCAGCCTCCGGGACAGCTCTGGAAACACCATATATTTT. The complete variable domain, with remaining parts taken from reference TRBV9 and TRBJ1-3, reads DSGVTQTPKHLITATGQRVTLRCSPRSGDLSVYWYQQSLDQGLQFLIQYYNGEERAKGNILERFSAQQFPDLHSELNLSSLELGDSALYFCASSLRDSSGNTIYFGEGSWLTVV.

V and J are TRBV28 and TRBJ1-4, with 7 bases lining up with TRBD1. After removal of 5 bases from V and 5 bases from J, the junction contained 11 bases not matched to a gene. Germline CDR1 is MDHEN and CDR2 is SYDVKM. The CDR3 totals 16 residues. CDR3: CASSPNGQVLNEKLFF. CDR3 coding DNA: TGTGCCAGCAGTCCCAATGGACAGGTCCTAAATGAAAAACTGTTTTTT.

The chain combines TRBV4-2 with TRBJ2-7; 8 bases line up with TRBD1. The ends lost 0 bases at V and 4 bases at J; junction bases unmatched: 11. Looked up from germline, CDR1 is LGHNA and CDR2 is YNFKEQ. This CDR3 has 17 amino acids. The CDR3, as DNA: TGTGCCAGCAGCCAAGAGGTTGGGGCCAGGGGGCCGTACGAGCAGTACTTC. Residues: CASSQEVGARGPYEQYF.